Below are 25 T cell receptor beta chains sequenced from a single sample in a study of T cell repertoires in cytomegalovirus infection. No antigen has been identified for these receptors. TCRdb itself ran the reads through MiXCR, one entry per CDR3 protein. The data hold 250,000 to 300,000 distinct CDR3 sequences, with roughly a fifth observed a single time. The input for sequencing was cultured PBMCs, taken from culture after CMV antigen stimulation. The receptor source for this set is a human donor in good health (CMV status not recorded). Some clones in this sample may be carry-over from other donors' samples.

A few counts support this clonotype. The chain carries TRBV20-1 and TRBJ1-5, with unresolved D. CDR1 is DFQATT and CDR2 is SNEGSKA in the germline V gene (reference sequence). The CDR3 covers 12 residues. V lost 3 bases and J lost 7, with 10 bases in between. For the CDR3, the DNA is TGCAGTGCTAGTAGGGTGGCCCAGCCCCAGCATTTT. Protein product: CSASRVAQPQHF.

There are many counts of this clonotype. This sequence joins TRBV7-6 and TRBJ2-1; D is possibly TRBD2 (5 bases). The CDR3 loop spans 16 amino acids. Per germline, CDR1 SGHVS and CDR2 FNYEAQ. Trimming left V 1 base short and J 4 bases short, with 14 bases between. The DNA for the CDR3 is TGTGCCAGCAGCTTAGGGACCTTCGGGAATTACAATGAGCAGTTCTTC. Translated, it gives CASSLGTFGNYNEQFF.

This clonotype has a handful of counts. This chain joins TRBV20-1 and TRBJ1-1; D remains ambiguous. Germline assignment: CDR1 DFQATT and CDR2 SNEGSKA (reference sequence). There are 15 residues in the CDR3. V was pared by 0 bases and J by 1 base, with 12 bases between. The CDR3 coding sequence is TGCAGTGCTAGAGATGTTTGGCGGAGGAACACTGAAGCTTTCTTT. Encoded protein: CSARDVWRRNTEAFF.

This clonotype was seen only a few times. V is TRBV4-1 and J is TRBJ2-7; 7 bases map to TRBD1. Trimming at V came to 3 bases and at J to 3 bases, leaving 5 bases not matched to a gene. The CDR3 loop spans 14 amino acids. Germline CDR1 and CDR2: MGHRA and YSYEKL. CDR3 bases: TGCGCCAGCAGCCATAGACAGGGTGACTACGAGCAGTACTTC. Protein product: CASSHRQGDYEQYF.

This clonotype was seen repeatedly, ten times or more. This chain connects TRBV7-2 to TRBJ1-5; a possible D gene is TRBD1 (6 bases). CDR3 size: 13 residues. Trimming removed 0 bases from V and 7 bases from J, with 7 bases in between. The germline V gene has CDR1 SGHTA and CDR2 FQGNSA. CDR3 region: CASSLAGGQPQHF. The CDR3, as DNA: TGTGCCAGCAGCTTAGCCGGGGGCCAGCCCCAGCATTTT.

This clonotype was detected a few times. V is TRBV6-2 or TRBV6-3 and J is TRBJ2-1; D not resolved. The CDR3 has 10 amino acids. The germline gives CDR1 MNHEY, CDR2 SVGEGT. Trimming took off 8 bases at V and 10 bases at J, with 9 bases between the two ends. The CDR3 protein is CASGPGEQFF. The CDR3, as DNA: TGTGCCAGCGGCCCCGGGGAGCAGTTCTTC.

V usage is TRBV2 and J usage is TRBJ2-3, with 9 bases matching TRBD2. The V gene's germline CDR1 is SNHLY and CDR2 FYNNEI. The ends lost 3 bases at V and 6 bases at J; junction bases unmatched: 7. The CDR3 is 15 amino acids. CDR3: CASSENSGSVDTQYF. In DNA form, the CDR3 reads TGTGCCAGCAGTGAGAATAGCGGGAGCGTGGATACGCAGTATTTT.

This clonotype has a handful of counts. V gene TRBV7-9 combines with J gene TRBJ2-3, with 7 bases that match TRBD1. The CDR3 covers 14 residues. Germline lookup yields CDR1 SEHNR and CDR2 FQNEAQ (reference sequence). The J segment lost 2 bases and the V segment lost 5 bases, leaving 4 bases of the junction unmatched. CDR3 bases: TGTGCCAGCAGCACGGGACAGTACACAGATACGCAGTATTTT. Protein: CASSTGQYTDTQYF.

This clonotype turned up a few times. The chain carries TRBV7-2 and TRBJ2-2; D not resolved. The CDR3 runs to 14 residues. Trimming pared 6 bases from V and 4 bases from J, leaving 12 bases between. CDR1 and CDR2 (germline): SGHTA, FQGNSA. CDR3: CASRRAQSTGELFF. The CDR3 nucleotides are TGTGCCAGCAGGAGAGCCCAGAGCACCGGGGAGCTGTTTTTT. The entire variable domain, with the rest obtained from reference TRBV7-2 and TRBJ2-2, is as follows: GAGVSQSPSNKVTEKGKDVELRCDPISGHTALYWYRQSLGQGLEFLIYFQGNSAPDKSGLPSDRFSAERTGGSVSTLTIQRTQQEDSAVYLCASRRAQSTGELFFGEGSRLTVL.

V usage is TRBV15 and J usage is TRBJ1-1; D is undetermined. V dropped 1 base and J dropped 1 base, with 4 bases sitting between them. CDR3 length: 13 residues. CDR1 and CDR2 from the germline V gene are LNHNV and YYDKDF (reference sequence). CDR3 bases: TGTGCCACCAGCAGAGCGGCGAACACTGAAGCTTTCTTT. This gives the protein CATSRAANTEAFF. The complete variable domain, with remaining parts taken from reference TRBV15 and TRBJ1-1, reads DAMVIQNPRYQVTQFGKPVTLSCSQTLNHNVMYWYQQKSSQAPKLLFHYYDKDFNNEADTPDNFQSRRPNTSFCFLDIRSPGLGDTAMYLCATSRAANTEAFFGQGTRLTVV.

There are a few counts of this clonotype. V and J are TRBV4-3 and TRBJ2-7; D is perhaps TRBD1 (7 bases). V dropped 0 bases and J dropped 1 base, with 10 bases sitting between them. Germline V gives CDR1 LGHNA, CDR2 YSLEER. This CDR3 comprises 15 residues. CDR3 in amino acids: CASSQDRGTSYEQYF. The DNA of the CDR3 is TGCGCCAGCAGCCAAGACAGGGGGACTTCCTACGAGCAGTACTTC.

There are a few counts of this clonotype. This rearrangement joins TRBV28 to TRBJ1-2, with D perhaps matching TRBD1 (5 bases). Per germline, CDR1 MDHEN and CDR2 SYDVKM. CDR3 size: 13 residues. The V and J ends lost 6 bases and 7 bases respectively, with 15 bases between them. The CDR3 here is CASRIAGRGGYTF. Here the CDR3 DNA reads TGTGCCAGCAGGATAGCAGGGAGGGGTGGCTACACCTTC.

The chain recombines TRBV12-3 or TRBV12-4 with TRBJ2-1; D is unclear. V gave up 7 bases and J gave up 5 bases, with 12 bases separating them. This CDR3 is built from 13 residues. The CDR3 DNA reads TGTGCCAGCACTCTCGACATAGACAATGAGCAGTTCTTC. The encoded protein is CASTLDIDNEQFF.

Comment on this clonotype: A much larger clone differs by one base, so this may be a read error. The CDR3 here is CASSFRLEDSPLHF. DNA for the CDR3: TGTGCCAGCAGTTTCCGTCTGGAGGATTCACCCCTCCACTTT. V gene TRBV12-3 or TRBV12-4 combines with J gene TRBJ1-6, with D uncertain. Trimming pared 3 bases from V and 8 bases from J, leaving 11 bases between. This CDR3 region has 14 residues.

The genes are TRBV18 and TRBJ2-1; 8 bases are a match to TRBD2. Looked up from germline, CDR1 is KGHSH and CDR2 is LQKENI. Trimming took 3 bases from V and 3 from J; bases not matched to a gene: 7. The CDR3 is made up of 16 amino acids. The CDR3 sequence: CASSPAGGFLYNEQFF. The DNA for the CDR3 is TGTGCCAGCTCACCCGCGGGGGGATTCCTCTACAATGAGCAGTTCTTC.

As DNA, the CDR3 is TGCAGTGCTAGAGAAGACCTCTCATACGGAAACACCATATATTTT. Translation: CSAREDLSYGNTIYF. The V and J genes are TRBV20-1 and TRBJ1-3; no firm D call. The CDR3 consists of 15 residues. Trimming removed 0 bases at V and 4 bases at J, with 13 bases between. Germline V CDR1 and CDR2: DFQATT, SNEGSKA (reference sequence).

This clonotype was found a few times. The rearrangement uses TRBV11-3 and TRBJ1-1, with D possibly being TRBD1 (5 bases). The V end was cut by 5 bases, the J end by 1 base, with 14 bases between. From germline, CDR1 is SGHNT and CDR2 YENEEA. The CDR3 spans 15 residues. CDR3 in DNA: TGTGCCAGCAGCCCGTGGGACTTGCCGAACACTGAAGCTTTCTTT. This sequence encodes CASSPWDLPNTEAFF.

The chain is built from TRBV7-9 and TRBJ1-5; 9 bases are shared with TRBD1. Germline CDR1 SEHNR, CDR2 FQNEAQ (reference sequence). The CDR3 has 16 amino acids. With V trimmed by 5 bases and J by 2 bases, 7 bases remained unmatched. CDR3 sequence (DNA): TGTGCCAGCAGCAGCGAGACAGGGGGAGGCAATCAGCCCCAGCATTTT. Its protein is CASSSETGGGNQPQHF.

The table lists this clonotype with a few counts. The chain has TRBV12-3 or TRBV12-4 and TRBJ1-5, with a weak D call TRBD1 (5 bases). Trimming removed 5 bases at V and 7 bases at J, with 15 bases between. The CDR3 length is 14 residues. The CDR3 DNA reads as TGTGCCAGCAGTCCCGACAGCCAGGAACAGCCCCAGCATTTT. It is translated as CASSPDSQEQPQHF.

CDR3 in DNA: TGTGCCAGCAGTTGGGAGCCACCCGGGACAGGTTCTTACGAGCAGTACTTC. Translated, it gives CASSWEPPGTGSYEQYF. V and J are TRBV27 and TRBJ2-7, with 8 bases fitting TRBD1. Germline V gene data show CDR1 as MNHEY and CDR2 as SMNVEV (reference sequence). This CDR3 has 17 amino acids. Germline trimming cut 4 bases from V and 4 bases from J; bases unmatched to any gene: 15.

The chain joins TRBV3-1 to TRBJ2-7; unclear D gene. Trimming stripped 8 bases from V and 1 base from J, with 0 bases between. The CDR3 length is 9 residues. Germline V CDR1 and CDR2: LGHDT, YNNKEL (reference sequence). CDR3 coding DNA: TGTGCCAGCTCCTACGAGCAGTACGTC. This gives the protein CASSYEQYV.

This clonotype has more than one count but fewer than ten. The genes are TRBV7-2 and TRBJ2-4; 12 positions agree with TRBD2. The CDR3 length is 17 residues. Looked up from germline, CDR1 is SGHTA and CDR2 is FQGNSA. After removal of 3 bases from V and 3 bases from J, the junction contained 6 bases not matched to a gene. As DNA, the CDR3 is TGTGCCAGCAGCTTGACTAGCGGGAGCTGGGGCAAAAACATTCAGTACTTC. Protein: CASSLTSGSWGKNIQYF.

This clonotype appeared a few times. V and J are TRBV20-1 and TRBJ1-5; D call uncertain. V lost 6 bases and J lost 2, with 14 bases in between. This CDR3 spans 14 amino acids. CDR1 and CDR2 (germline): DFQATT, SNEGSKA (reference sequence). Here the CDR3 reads CSAGVRARNQPQHF. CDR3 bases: TGCAGTGCCGGAGTAAGGGCTCGCAATCAGCCCCAGCATTTT.

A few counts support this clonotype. The CDR3 DNA reads as TGTGCCTGGAGTGTCGCGGGGAGGGCGGAGACCCAGTACTTC. Translating gives CAWSVAGRAETQYF. V usage is TRBV30 and J usage is TRBJ2-5; 7 nucleotides match TRBD2. CDR1 and CDR2 from the germline V gene are GTSNPN and SVGIG (reference sequence). The CDR3 totals 14 residues. V dropped 0 bases and J dropped 5; count of bases not matched to a gene: 6.

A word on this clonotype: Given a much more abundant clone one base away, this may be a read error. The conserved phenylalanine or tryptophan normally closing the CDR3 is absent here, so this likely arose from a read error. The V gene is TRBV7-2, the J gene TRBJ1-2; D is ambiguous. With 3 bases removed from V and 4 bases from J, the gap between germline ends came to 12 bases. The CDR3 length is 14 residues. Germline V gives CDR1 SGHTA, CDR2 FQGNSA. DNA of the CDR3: TGTGCCAGCAGCTTGGGCGGTACGATCTATGGCTACACCGTC. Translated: CASSLGGTIYGYTV.